This TCR beta chain was retrieved from a study of neoadjuvant anti-PD-1 for oral cavity cancer. Germline assignment: CDR1 MNHNS and CDR2 SASEGT. The length of the CDR3 is 13 residues. The ends were cut back, 6 bases at V and 5 bases at J, with 11 bases in the middle. Blood cells were analyzed directly, without culture or expansion. Assay used: immunoSEQ multiplex PCR; TCRdb lists only in-frame clones, some missing. This table has more than 15,000 clones, 66% appearing once. This sequence was found in a person aged 35-80 years with oral cavity squamous cell carcinoma. This chain connects TRBV6-1 to TRBJ2-1; tentatively, D is TRBD2 (6 bases). Here the sequenced sample was PBMCs, taken before nivolumab (anti-PD-1) treatment. The CDR3 spells CASSLTRDNEQFF. The CDR3 nucleotides are TGTGCCAGCAGCTTGACTAGAGACAATGAGCAGTTCTTC.